A single sample gave rise to the 27 T cell receptor beta chains below, sequenced in a study of OX40 agonist ivuxolimab in advanced cancers. Libraries were prepared by immunoSEQ multiplex PCR; TCRdb keeps only in-frame clonotypes and omits some of them. This sample yields over 60,000 clones, of which around 83% are seen a single time; approximately 6.7% belongs to the top ten. Material: CD4+ or CD8+ T cells sorted from blood, obtained in a trial of the OX40 agonist ivuxolimab. The receptors here all came from an adult with an advanced solid tumor such as melanoma, head and neck, liver or kidney cancer.

The rearrangement uses TRBV10-3 and TRBJ2-5, with D possibly TRBD1 on 6 matching bases. This CDR3 has 16 amino acids. Germline V gene data show CDR1 as ENHRY and CDR2 as SYGVKD. Trimming shortened V by 4 bases and J by 3 bases, and 18 bases separated the two germline ends. The CDR3 region has the DNA TGTGCCATCAGTGGGGGGCTAGCCAGGGGAGAAGAGACCCAGTACTTC. This codes for CAISGGLARGEETQYF.

The chain is built from TRBV5-1 and TRBJ1-1; weak D call: TRBD1 (6 bases). V was pared by 4 bases and J by 3 bases, with 13 bases between. This CDR3 has 14 amino acids. The germline CDR1 and CDR2 sequences are SGHRS and YFSETQ. The CDR3 loop is CASSPQGYDTEAFF. CDR3 DNA: TGCGCCAGCAGCCCACAGGGATACGACACTGAAGCTTTCTTT.

This chain joins TRBV27 and TRBJ2-1; a possible D gene is TRBD2 (6 bases). The V gene lost 6 bases and the J gene lost 10 bases, with 22 bases spanning the gap. The CDR3 runs to 15 residues. Germline CDR1 MNHEY, CDR2 SMNVEV (reference sequence). This CDR3 reads CASSSEEGPLTEQFF. CDR3 sequence (DNA): TGTGCCAGCAGCTCAGAGGAGGGCCCGCTGACCGAGCAGTTCTTC.

The chain joins TRBV5-6 to TRBJ2-1; either TRBD1 or TRBD2 may fit D (6 bases each). Per the germline V gene, CDR1 is SGHDT and CDR2 is YYEEEE. This CDR3 region has 19 residues. Trimming shortened V by 4 bases and J by 0 bases, and 23 bases separated the two germline ends. The CDR3 region is CASSRGQRGTSSSYNEQFF. The DNA for the CDR3 is TGTGCCAGCAGCAGAGGACAGAGGGGGACTTCCAGCTCCTACAATGAGCAGTTCTTC.

The rearrangement joins TRBV27 to TRBJ1-2, with 8 bases aligning to TRBD1. Germline V CDR1 and CDR2: MNHEY, SMNVEV (reference sequence). V lost 4 bases to trimming and J lost 2 bases; unmatched junction nucleotides: 6. The CDR3 length is 15 residues. CDR3 in amino acids: CASSYGQGTNYGYTF. In DNA form, the CDR3 reads TGTGCCAGCAGTTACGGACAGGGTACCAACTATGGCTACACCTTC.

This clone was detected once. The chain employs TRBV5-1 and TRBJ1-4, with 10 positions matching TRBD1. The CDR3 has 17 amino acids. Trimming at V came to 4 bases and at J to 2 bases, leaving 8 bases not matched to a gene. Germline CDR1 SGHRS, CDR2 YFSETQ. The DNA for the CDR3 is TGCGCCAGCAGCGCGACAGGGGGCTTTGGTACTAATGAAAAACTGTTTTTT. Its protein product is CASSATGGFGTNEKLFF. The whole variable domain, filled in from reference TRBV5-1 and TRBJ1-4, reads KAGVTQTPRYLIKTRGQQVTLSCSPISGHRSVSWYQQTPGQGLQFLFEYFSETQRNKGNFPGRFSGRQFSNSRSEMNVSTLELGDSALYLCASSATGGFGTNEKLFFGSGTQLSVL.

The chain is built from TRBV13 and TRBJ1-3; D gene ambiguous. Germline values: CDR1 PRHDT, CDR2 FYEKMQ (reference sequence). This CDR3 contains 14 residues. Deletions cut 0 bases from V and 5 bases from J, with 8 bases between. DNA for the CDR3: TGTGCCAGCAGCTTAGGGGACGGCCGAAACACCATATATTTT. This encodes CASSLGDGRNTIYF.

The chain couples TRBV19 to TRBJ2-1, with D uncertain. V was shortened by 3 bases and J by 9 bases, with 9 bases between the two germline ends. Germline V gene sequence: CDR1 LNHDA, CDR2 SQIVND (reference sequence). This CDR3 comprises 12 residues. As DNA, the CDR3 is TGTGCCAGTAGTATGCCACACGGTGAGCAGTTCTTC. It translates to CASSMPHGEQFF.

The chain joins TRBV2 to TRBJ2-1, with a possible D match to TRBD2 (5 bases). CDR1 and CDR2 from the germline V gene are SNHLY and FYNNEI. The CDR3 consists of 14 residues. Trimming stripped 2 bases from V and 9 bases from J, with 14 bases between. Written as DNA, the CDR3 is TGTGCCAGCAGTGAACTTCTAGGAGGCGGTGAGCAGTTCTTC. Its translation: CASSELLGGGEQFF.

This clone was seen a few times. V and J are TRBV28 and TRBJ1-4; D may be TRBD1 (6 bases). CDR1 MDHEN and CDR2 SYDVKM come from the germline V gene. The CDR3 has 16 amino acids. Trimming cost V 4 bases and J 8 bases, with 20 bases left between them. CDR3 loop: CASSSPPGHVGEKLFF. In nucleotides, the CDR3 is TGTGCCAGCAGTTCCCCTCCGGGACACGTGGGGGAAAAACTGTTTTTT.

In this sample, this clone turned up once. The CDR3 DNA sequence: TGTGCCAGCAGCTTGGGCATCTCCTACGAGCAGTACGTC. Translated: CASSLGISYEQYV. The chain uses TRBV11-2 and TRBJ2-7; D unresolved. The V gene lost 3 bases and the J gene lost 0 bases, with 6 bases spanning the gap. The CDR3 spans 13 residues. Looked up from germline, CDR1 is SGHAT and CDR2 is FQNNGV.

The chain carries TRBV10-3 and TRBJ2-3; 10 bases match TRBD2. This CDR3 spans 18 amino acids. With V trimmed by 4 bases and J by 0 bases, 10 bases remained unmatched. Germline CDR1 and CDR2: ENHRY and SYGVKD. For the CDR3, the DNA is TGTGCCATCAGTGGATCTCAGGAGCGGGGGGGTAGCACAGATACGCAGTATTTT. Its translation: CAISGSQERGGSTDTQYF.

The chain is built from TRBV2 and TRBJ2-2; D uncertain. CDR3 size: 14 residues. The germline gives CDR1 SNHLY, CDR2 FYNNEI. V was cut by 11 bases and J by 2 bases, with 15 bases left in between. CDR3: CASQATHNTGELFF. The CDR3 DNA follows: TGTGCCTCCCAAGCGACTCACAACACCGGGGAGCTGTTTTTT.

V and J are TRBV19 and TRBJ2-4; possibly TRBD2 for D (5 bases). V gave up 4 bases and J gave up 3 bases, with 10 bases separating them. The CDR3 runs to 14 residues. Germline-derived CDR1 and CDR2 are LNHDA and SQIVND (reference sequence). DNA for the CDR3: TGTGCCAGTAGTACCCGGGATATCAAAAACATTCAGTACTTC. Protein: CASSTRDIKNIQYF.

The rearrangement joins TRBV4-3 to TRBJ1-2; no clear D. The V end was cut by 5 bases, the J end by 8 bases, with 9 bases between. The germline CDR1 and CDR2 sequences are LGHNA and YSLEER. The CDR3 sequence is 11 residues long. DNA for the CDR3: TGCGCCAGCAGCGCTTTCGGGGGCTACACCTTC. It is translated as CASSAFGGYTF.

The chain employs TRBV29-1 and TRBJ1-1; no clear D. Trimming stripped 4 bases from V and 4 bases from J, with 7 bases between. The CDR3 extends over 11 amino acids. The V gene's germline CDR1 is SQVTM and CDR2 ANQGSEA. Here the CDR3 reads CSVGHITEAFF. CDR3 DNA sequence: TGCAGCGTTGGGCACATCACTGAAGCTTTCTTT.

This sequence joins TRBV6-6 and TRBJ1-1; a weak D match, TRBD1 (5 bases). CDR1 and CDR2 from the germline V gene are MNHNY and SVGAGI (reference sequence). The CDR3 loop spans 14 amino acids. Trimming cost V 2 bases and J 3 bases, with 10 bases left between them. CDR3 loop: CASSYGNRYTEAFF. The CDR3 DNA reads TGTGCCAGCAGTTACGGTAACAGGTACACTGAAGCTTTCTTT.

The V and J genes are TRBV6-6 and TRBJ2-3; 9 bases are shared with TRBD1. The junction had 5 bases not matched to a gene; V was cut back by 3 bases and J by 4 bases. This CDR3 is 15 amino acids long. CDR1 and CDR2 from the germline V gene are MNHNY and SVGAGI (reference sequence). The CDR3 sequence is CASSYGQGSADTQYF. The CDR3 DNA sequence: TGTGCCAGCAGTTATGGACAGGGGTCGGCAGATACGCAGTATTTT.

This chain uses TRBV6-1 with TRBJ1-3; no clear D. Per germline, CDR1 MNHNS and CDR2 SASEGT. The CDR3 covers 12 residues. Trimming took off 2 bases at V and 4 bases at J, with 3 bases between the two ends. In DNA, the CDR3 is TGTGCCAGCAGTGAAAGCGGAAACACCATATATTTT. It yields the protein CASSESGNTIYF.

The gene calls are TRBV2 and TRBJ2-1; 9 nucleotides agree with TRBD2. Per germline, CDR1 SNHLY and CDR2 FYNNEI. The ends lost 2 bases at V and 8 bases at J; junction bases unmatched: 4. The CDR3 has 14 amino acids. The CDR3 DNA reads TGTGCCAGCAGTGAAACGGGACTAGCCGATGAGCAGTTCTTC. Protein product: CASSETGLADEQFF.

The rearrangement uses TRBV7-2 and TRBJ2-7; TRBD2 matches at 11 bases. Unmatched junction bases numbered 4, after V lost 4 bases and J lost 2 bases. In germline, CDR1 is SGHTA, CDR2 FQGNSA. The CDR3 is 15 residues long. The CDR3 bases are TGTGCCAGCAGCTCGATAGCGGGAGGGCCCTACGAGCAGTACTTC. Encoded protein: CASSSIAGGPYEQYF.

The rearrangement links TRBV10-2 to TRBJ2-3, with D hard to call. Germline loops: CDR1 WSHSY, CDR2 SAAADI. V was shortened by 6 bases and J by 2 bases, with 9 bases between the two germline ends. The CDR3 sequence is 13 residues long. The CDR3 DNA follows: TGCGCCAGCAGATCATCCCTCACAGATACGCAGTATTTT. Translating it yields CASRSSLTDTQYF.

This chain uses TRBV5-1 with TRBJ2-7; 7 nucleotides agree with TRBD1. Germline V CDR1 and CDR2: SGHRS, YFSETQ. The V gene end was trimmed by 0 bases and the J gene end by 0 bases; junction bases not matched to a gene: 6. This CDR3 has 16 amino acids. The CDR3 DNA is TGCGCCAGCAGCTTGGCCGTGACAGGGCCCTCCTACGAGCAGTACTTC. It codes for CASSLAVTGPSYEQYF.

CDR3: CASSPGANYGYTF. CDR3 in DNA: TGCGCCAGCAGCCCCGGAGCTAACTATGGCTACACCTTC. V and J are TRBV10-2 and TRBJ1-2, with D unclear. V lost 6 bases and J lost 0, with 8 bases in between. The CDR3 has 13 residues. CDR1 is WSHSY and CDR2 is SAAADI in the germline V gene.

The gene calls are TRBV19 and TRBJ1-3, with 8 bases fitting TRBD1. The length of the CDR3 is 23 residues. Germline values: CDR1 LNHDA, CDR2 SQIVND (reference sequence). The J segment lost 0 bases and the V segment lost 5 bases, leaving 27 bases of the junction unmatched. In nucleotides, the CDR3 is TGTGCCAGTAGTCCACATCGAAGACAGGGGACTTACGAATCCAAAGCCTCTGGAAACACCATATATTTT. It translates to CASSPHRRQGTYESKASGNTIYF.

The V and J genes are TRBV15 and TRBJ2-7; 7 bases are a match to TRBD1. Germline loops: CDR1 LNHNV, CDR2 YYDKDF (reference sequence). This CDR3 contains 13 residues. The CDR3: CAIRRTMTGQQYV. The CDR3 DNA reads TGTGCCATCCGCCGCACCATGACGGGACAGCAATACGTC.

The rearrangement links TRBV5-1 to TRBJ1-1; D possibly corresponds to TRBD1 (5 bases). V lost 3 bases to trimming and J lost 8 bases, with 17 bases between them. Germline V gene lookup returns CDR1 SGHRS and CDR2 YFSETQ. The length of the CDR3 is 14 residues. CDR3 nucleotides: TGCGCCAGCAGCTCCCCCACAGGCGTAGAAGAAGCTTTCTTT. This translates into CASSSPTGVEEAFF.